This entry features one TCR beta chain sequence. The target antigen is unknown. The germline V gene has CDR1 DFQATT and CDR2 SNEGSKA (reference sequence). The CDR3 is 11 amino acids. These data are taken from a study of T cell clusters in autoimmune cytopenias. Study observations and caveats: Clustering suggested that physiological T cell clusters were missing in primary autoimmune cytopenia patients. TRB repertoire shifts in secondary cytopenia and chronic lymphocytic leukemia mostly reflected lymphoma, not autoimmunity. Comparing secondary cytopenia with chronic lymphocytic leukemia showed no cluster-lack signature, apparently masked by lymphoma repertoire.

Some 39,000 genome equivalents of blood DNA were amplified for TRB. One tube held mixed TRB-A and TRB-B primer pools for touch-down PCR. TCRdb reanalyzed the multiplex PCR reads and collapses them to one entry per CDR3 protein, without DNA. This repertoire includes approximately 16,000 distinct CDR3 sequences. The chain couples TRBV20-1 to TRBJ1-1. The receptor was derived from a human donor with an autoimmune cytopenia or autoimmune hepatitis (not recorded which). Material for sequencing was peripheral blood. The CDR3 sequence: CSARQDTEAFF.